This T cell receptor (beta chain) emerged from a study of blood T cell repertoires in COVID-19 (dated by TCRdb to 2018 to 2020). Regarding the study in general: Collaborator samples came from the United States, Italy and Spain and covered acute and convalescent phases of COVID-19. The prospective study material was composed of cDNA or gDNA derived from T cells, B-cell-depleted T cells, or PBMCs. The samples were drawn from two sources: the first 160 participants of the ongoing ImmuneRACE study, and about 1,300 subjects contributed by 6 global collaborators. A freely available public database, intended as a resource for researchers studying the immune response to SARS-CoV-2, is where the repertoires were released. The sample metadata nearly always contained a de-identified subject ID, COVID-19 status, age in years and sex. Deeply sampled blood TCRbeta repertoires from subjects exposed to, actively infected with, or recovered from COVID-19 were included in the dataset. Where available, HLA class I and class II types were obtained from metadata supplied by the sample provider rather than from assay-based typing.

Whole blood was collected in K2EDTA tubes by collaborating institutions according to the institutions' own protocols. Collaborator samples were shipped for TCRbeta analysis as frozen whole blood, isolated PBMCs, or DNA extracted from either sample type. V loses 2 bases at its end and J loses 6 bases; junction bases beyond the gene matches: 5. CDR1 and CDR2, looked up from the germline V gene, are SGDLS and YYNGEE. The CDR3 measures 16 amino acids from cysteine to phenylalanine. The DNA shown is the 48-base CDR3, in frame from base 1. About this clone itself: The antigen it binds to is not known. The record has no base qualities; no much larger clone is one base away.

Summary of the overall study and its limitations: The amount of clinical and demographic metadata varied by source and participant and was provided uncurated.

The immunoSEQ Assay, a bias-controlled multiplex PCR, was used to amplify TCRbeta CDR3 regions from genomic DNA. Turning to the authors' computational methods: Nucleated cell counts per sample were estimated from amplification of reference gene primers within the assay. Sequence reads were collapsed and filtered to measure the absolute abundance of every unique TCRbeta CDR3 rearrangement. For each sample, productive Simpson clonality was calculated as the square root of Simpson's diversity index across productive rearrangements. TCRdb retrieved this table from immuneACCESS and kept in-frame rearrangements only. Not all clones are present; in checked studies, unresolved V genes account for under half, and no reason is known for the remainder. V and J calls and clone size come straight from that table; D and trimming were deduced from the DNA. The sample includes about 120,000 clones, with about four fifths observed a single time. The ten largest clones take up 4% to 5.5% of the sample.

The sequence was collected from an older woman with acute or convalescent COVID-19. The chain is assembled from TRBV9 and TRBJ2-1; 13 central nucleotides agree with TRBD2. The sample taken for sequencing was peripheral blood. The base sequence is TGTGCCAGCAGCGTTTCGACTAGCGGGGGGTTCAATGAGCAGTTCTTC. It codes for CASSVSTSGGFNEQFF.